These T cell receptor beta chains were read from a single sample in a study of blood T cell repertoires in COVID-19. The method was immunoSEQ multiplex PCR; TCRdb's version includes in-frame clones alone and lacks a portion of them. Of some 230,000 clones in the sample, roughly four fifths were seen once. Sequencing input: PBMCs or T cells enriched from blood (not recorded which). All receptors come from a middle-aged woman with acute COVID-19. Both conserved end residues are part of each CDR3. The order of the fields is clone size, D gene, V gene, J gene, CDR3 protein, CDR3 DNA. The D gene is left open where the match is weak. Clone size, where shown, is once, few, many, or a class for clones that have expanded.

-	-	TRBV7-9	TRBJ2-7	CASSLLGGPYEQYF	TGTGCCAGCAGCTTACTCGGGGGGCCCTACGAGCAGTACTTC
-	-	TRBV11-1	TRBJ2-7	CASSTRQAEYF	TGTGCCAGCAGTACCCGACAGGCCGAGTACTTC
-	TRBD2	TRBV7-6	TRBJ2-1	CASSLGPGGDEQFF	TGTGCCAGCAGCTTAGGTCCCGGGGGGGATGAGCAGTTCTTC
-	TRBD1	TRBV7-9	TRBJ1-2	CASRPRTGLRGYTF	TGTGCCAGCAGACCGCGGACAGGCCTAAGAGGCTACACCTTC
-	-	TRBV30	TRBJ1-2	CAWTTGFYGYTF	TGTGCCTGGACTACGGGGTTCTATGGCTACACCTTC
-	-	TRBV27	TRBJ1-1	CASSSQGPTEAFF	TGTGCCAGCAGTTCCCAGGGTCCCACTGAAGCTTTCTTT
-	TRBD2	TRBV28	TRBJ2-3	CASSLWGGRDTQYF	TGTGCCAGCAGTTTATGGGGCGGGAGAGATACGCAGTATTTT
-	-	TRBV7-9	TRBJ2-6	CASSLERHPISGANVLTF	TGTGCCAGCAGCTTAGAACGACATCCCATCTCTGGGGCCAACGTCCTGACTTTC
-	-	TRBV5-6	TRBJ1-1	CASSFLPRTEAFF	TGTGCCAGCAGCTTTCTCCCCCGCACTGAAGCTTTCTTT
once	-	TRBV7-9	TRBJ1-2	CASSFLAGQGQGGYTF	TGTGCCAGCAGCTTTTTGGCAGGACAAGGCCAGGGTGGCTACACCTTC
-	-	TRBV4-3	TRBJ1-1	CASSQEVGSTEAFF	TGCGCCAGCAGCCAAGAAGTGGGGAGCACTGAAGCTTTCTTT
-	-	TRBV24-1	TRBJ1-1	CATTPPEGTEAFF	TGTGCCACTACGCCCCCCGAGGGCACTGAAGCTTTCTTT
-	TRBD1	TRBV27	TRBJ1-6	CASSLWGRGRESPLHF	TGTGCCAGCAGTTTATGGGGCAGGGGGCGCGAGTCACCCCTCCACTTT
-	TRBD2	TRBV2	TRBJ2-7	CASSGLAGVYEQYF	TGTGCCAGCAGTGGACTAGCGGGAGTCTACGAGCAGTACTTC
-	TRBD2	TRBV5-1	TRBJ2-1	CASSLGSGGAYNEQFF	TGCGCCAGCAGCTTGGGGAGCGGGGGAGCCTACAATGAGCAGTTCTTC
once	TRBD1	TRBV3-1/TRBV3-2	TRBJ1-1	CASSSTGVTEAFF	TGTGCCAGCAGCAGTACAGGGGTCACTGAAGCTTTCTTT
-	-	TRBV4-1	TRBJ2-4	CASSRVLSNIQYF	TGCGCCAGCAGCCGCGTCTTGTCGAACATTCAGTACTTC
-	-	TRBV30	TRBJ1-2	CAGLGGDYGYTF	TGTGCCGGACTAGGTGGGGATTATGGCTACACCTTC
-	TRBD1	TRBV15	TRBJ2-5	CATSRWDSETQYF	TGTGCCACCAGCAGGTGGGACAGCGAGACCCAGTACTTC
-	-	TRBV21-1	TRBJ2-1	CASSKSRDRGRSSYNEQFF	TGTGCCAGCAGCAAATCGCGGGACAGGGGACGGAGCTCCTACAATGAGCAGTTCTTC
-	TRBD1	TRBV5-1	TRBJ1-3	CASSWTGGAGVSGNTIYF	TGCGCCAGCAGCTGGACAGGGGGCGCGGGGGTCTCTGGAAACACCATATATTTT
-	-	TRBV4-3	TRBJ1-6	CASSQDPGDNSPLHF	TGCGCCAGCAGCCAAGATCCGGGGGATAATTCACCCCTCCACTTT
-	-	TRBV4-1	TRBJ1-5	CASSQDSGSLNQPQHF	TGCGCCAGCAGCCAAGATTCGGGAAGCCTGAATCAGCCCCAGCATTTT
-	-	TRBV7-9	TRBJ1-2	CASSFETDGYTF	TGTGCCAGCAGCTTTGAGACAGATGGCTACACCTTC
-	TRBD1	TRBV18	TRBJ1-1	CASSPPGQGHRNTEAFF	TGTGCCAGCTCACCACCGGGACAGGGGCATAGAAACACTGAAGCTTTCTTT
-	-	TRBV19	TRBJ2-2	CASSKQERTGELFF	TGTGCCAGTAGTAAACAGGAGCGCACCGGGGAGCTGTTTTTT
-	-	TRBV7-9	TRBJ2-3	CASSFEVSTDTQYF	TGTGCCAGCAGCTTCGAGGTGTCCACAGATACGCAGTATTTT
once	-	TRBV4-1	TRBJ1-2	CASSQVSTGPYGYTF	TGCGCCAGCAGCCAAGTGTCAACAGGGCCCTATGGCTACACCTTC
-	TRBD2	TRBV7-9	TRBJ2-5	CASSPGLEETQYF	TGTGCCAGCAGCCCAGGACTAGAAGAGACCCAGTACTTC
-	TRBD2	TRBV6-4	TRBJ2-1	CASTLTSGRRVNEQFF	TGTGCCAGCACCCTGACTAGCGGGAGAAGGGTGAATGAGCAGTTCTTC
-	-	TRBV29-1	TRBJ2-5	CSVDGRNHQETQYF	TGCAGCGTTGACGGCAGGAATCACCAAGAGACCCAGTACTTC
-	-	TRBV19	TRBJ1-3	CASSEILAEVNSGNTIYF	TGTGCCAGTAGTGAAATTTTGGCAGAAGTAAACTCTGGAAACACCATATATTTT
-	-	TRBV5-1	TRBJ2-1	CASSPGTANNEQFF	TGCGCCAGCAGCCCGGGGACTGCCAACAATGAGCAGTTCTTC
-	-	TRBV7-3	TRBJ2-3	CASSSRLGGPEYTQYF	TGTGCCAGCAGCTCCCGCCTGGGGGGGCCCGAGTATACGCAGTATTTT